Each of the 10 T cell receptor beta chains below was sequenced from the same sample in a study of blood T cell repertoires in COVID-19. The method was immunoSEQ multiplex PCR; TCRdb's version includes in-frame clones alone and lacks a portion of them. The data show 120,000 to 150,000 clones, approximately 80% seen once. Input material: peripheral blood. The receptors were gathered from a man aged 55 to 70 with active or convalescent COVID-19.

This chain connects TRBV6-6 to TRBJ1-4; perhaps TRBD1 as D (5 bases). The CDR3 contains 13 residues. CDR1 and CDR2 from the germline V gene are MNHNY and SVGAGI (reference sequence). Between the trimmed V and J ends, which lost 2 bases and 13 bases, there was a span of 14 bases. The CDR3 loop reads CASSYRQSLGLFF. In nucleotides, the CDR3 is TGTGCCAGCAGTTACCGACAGTCTTTGGGACTGTTTTTT.

The CDR3 DNA reads TGTGCCAGCAGTCCGGGACAGCAGCTTTACGAGCAGTACTTC. This sequence encodes CASSPGQQLYEQYF. The chain carries TRBV6-5 and TRBJ2-7; 7 bases are a match to TRBD1. The CDR3 is made up of 14 amino acids. With V trimmed by 5 bases and J by 4 bases, 8 bases remained unmatched. Germline V gene sequence: CDR1 MNHEY, CDR2 SVGAGI.

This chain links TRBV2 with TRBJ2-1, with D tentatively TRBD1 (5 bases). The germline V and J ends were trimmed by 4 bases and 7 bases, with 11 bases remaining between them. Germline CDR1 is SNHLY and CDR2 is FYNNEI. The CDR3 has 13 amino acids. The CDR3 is CASSVDRGNEQFF. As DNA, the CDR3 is TGTGCCAGCAGTGTCGATAGGGGAAATGAGCAGTTCTTC.

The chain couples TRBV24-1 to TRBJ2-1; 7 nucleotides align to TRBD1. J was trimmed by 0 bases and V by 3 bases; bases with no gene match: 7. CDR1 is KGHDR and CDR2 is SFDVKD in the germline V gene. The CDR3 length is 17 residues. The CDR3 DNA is TGTGCCACCAGTGATCGATCCGGGACAGCCTCCTACAATGAGCAGTTCTTC. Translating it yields CATSDRSGTASYNEQFF.

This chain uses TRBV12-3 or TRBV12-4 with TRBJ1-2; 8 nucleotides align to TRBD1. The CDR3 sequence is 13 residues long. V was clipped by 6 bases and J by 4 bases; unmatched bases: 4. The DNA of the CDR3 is TGTGCCAGCAGGTTACAGGGGGTCTATGGCTACACCTTC. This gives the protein CASRLQGVYGYTF.

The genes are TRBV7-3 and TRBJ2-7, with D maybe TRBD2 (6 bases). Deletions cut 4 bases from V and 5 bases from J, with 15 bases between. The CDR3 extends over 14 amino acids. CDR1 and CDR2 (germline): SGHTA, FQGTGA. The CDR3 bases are TGTGCCAGCAGCTCCCGGGCGGGGTTGAACGAGCAGTACTTC. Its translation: CASSSRAGLNEQYF.

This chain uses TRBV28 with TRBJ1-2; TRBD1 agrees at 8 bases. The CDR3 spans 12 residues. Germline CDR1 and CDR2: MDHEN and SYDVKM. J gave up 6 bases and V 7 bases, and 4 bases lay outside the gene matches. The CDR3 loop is CASTRGRDGYTF. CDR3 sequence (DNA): TGTGCCAGCACCAGGGGGCGGGATGGCTACACCTTC.

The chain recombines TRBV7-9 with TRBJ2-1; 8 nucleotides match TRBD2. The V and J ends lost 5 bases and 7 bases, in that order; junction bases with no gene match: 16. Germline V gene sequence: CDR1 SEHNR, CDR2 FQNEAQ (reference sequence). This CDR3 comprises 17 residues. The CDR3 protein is CASSQGGVSGMRNEQFF. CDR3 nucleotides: TGTGCCAGCAGCCAGGGAGGGGTTAGCGGGATGAGGAATGAGCAGTTCTTC.

For the CDR3, the DNA is TGTGCCAGCAGTGAATGGTGGCAGAACACTGAAGCTTTCTTT. Protein product: CASSEWWQNTEAFF. The rearrangement joins TRBV6-1 to TRBJ1-1, with D unresolved. From germline, CDR1 is MNHNS and CDR2 SASEGT. This CDR3 spans 14 amino acids. V was clipped by 2 bases and J by 1 base, with 8 bases between them.

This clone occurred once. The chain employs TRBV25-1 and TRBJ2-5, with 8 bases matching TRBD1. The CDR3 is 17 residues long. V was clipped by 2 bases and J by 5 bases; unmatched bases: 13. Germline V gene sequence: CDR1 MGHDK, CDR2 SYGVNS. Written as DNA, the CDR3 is TGTGCCAGCAGTGAAGGGGGCAGGGGGCCCTTTAGTGAGACCCAGTACTTC. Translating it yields CASSEGGRGPFSETQYF.